The source of this T cell receptor beta chain is a study of T cells after yellow fever vaccination. Germline CDR1 and CDR2: MNHEY and SMNVEV (reference sequence). The CDR3 has 16 residues. TCRdb independently ran MiXCR on the 5' RACE reads; one entry per CDR3 protein. The profile shows 150,000 to 200,000 distinct CDR3 sequences, roughly 8.8% of them singletons. To note about this clonotype: Its ends do not fully match the called genes, so a read error is possible.

The genes are TRBV27 and TRBJ2-2; the match to TRBD2 covers 11 bases. This TCR was sampled from a man aged 18 to 29 who received the YFV17D yellow fever vaccine. The sample in question was CD8+ T cells sorted from PBMCs, obtained 45 days after the yellow fever booster vaccination. This CDR3 is CASTALLAGGIGELFF. For the CDR3, the DNA is TGCGCCAGCACCGCCCTCTTAGCGGGGGGGATCGGGGAGCTGTTTTTT.